This T cell receptor (beta chain) stems from a study of blood T cell repertoires in COVID-19. For the study at large: Some COVID-19 samples were acute and others convalescent; all came from the United States, Italy and Spain.

Sequencing used immunoSEQ multiplex PCR; TCRdb keeps in-frame clones, though not all of them. This sample has roughly 160,000 clones, with approximately 88% found just once. Trimming left V 3 bases short and J 0 bases short, with 5 bases between. Germline CDR1 is SGHAT and CDR2 is FQNNGV. The CDR3 is 13 residues long. Sequencing used peripheral blood. The rearrangement links TRBV11-2 to TRBJ1-1, with D uncertain. The TCR was taken from a woman aged 55-69 years with acute or convalescent COVID-19. The CDR3 region is CASSFYLNTEAFF. CDR3 bases: TGTGCCAGCAGCTTTTACTTGAACACTGAAGCTTTCTTT.